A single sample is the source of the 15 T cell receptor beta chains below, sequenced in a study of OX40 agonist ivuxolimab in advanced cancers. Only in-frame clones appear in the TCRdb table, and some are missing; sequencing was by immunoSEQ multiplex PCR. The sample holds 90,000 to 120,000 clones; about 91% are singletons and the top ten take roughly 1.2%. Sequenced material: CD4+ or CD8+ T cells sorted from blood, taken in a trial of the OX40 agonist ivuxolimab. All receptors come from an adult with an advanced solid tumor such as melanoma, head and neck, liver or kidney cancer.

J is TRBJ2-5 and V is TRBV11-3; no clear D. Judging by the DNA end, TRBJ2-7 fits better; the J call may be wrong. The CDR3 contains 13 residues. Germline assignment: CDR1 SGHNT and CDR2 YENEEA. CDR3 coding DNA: TGTGCCAGCAGCTTGGACGGTGGCTACGAGCAGTACTTC. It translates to CASSLDGGYEQYF.

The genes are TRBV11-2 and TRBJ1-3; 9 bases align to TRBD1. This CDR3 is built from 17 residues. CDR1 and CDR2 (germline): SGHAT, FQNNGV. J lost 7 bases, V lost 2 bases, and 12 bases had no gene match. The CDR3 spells CASSLHISSTGGNTIYF. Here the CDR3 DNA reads TGTGCCAGCAGCTTACATATCTCCTCAACAGGGGGCAACACCATATATTTT.

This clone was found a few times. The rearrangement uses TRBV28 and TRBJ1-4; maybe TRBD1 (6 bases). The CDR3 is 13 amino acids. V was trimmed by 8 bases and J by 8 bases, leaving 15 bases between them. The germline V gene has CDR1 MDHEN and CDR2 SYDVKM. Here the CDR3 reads CASSGGLREKLFF. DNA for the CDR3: TGTGCCAGCTCCGGGGGGCTGAGGGAAAAACTGTTTTTT. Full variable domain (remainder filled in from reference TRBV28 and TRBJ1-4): DVKVTQSSRYLVKRTGEKVFLECVQDMDHENMFWYRQDPGLGLRLIYFSYDVKMKEKGDIPEGYSVSREKKERFSLILESASTNQTSMYLCASSGGLREKLFFGSGTQLSVL.

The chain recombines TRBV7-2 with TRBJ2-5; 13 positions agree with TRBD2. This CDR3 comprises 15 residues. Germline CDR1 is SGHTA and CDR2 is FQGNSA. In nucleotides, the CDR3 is TGTGACAAAGTGGGACTAGCGGGATCCCAAGAGACCCAGTACTTC. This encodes CDKVGLAGSQETQYF.

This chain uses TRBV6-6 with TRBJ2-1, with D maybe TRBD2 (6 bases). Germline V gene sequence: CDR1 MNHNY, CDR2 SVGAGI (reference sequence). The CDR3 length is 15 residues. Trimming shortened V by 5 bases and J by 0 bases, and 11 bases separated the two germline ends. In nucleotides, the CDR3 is TGTGCCAGCAGTGGGACTGCTAGCTCCTACAATGAGCAGTTCTTC. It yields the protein CASSGTASSYNEQFF.

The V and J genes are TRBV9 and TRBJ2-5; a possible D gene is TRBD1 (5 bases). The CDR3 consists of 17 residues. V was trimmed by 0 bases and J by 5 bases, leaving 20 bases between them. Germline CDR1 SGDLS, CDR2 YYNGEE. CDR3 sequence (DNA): TGTGCCAGCAGCGTAGGGACGTTGTTGGGAAGGGGTGAGACCCAGTACTTC. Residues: CASSVGTLLGRGETQYF. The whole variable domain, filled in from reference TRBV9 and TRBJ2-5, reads DSGVTQTPKHLITATGQRVTLRCSPRSGDLSVYWYQQSLDQGLQFLIQYYNGEERAKGNILERFSAQQFPDLHSELNLSSLELGDSALYFCASSVGTLLGRGETQYFGPGTRLLVL.

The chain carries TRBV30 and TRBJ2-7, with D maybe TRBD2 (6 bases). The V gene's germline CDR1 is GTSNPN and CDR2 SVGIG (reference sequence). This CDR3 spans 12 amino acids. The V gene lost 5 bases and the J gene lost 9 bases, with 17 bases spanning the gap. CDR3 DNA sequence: TGTGCCTGGGACCCGGAGGGCGCGAGGCAGTACTTC. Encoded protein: CAWDPEGARQYF.

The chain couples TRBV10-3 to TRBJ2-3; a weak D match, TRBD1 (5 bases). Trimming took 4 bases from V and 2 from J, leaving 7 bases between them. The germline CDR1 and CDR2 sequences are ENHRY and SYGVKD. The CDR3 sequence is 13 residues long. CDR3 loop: CAISVTDTDTQYF. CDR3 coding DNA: TGTGCCATCAGTGTGACAGACACAGATACGCAGTATTTT.

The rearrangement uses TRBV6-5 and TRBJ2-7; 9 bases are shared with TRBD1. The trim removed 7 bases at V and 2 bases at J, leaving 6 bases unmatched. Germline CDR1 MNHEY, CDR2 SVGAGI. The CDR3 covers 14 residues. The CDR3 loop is CASTQGQGAYEQYF. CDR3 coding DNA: TGTGCCAGCACCCAGGGACAGGGAGCCTACGAGCAGTACTTC.

The CDR3 DNA reads TGTGCCAGCAGCTTACGGGGCGGGAGCCGTCCCAGCTCCTACAATGAGCAGTTCTTC. It codes for CASSLRGGSRPSSYNEQFF. The genes are TRBV7-2 and TRBJ2-1, with 7 bases aligning to TRBD2. The ends lost 2 bases at V and 0 bases at J; junction bases unmatched: 13. Germline V gene data show CDR1 as SGHTA and CDR2 as FQGNSA. The CDR3 runs to 19 residues.

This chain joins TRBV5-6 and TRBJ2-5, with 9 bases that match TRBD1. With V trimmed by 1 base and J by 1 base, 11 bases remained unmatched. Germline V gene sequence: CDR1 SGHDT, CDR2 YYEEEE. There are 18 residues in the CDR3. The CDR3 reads CASSLSLRTGVLQETQYF. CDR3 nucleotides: TGTGCCAGCAGCTTGTCCCTCCGGACAGGGGTCCTCCAAGAGACCCAGTACTTC.

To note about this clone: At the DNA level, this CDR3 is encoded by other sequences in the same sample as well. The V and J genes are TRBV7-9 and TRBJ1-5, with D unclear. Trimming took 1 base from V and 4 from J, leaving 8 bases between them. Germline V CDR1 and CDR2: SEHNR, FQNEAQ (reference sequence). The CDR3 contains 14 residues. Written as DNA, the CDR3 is TGTGCCAGCAGCTTAGAAAGGAGTAATCAGCCCCAGCATTTT. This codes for CASSLERSNQPQHF.

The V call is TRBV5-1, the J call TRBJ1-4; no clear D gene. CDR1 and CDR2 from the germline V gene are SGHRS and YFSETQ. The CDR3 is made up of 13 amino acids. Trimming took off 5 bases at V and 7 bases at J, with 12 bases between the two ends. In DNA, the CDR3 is TGCGCCAGCAGTTTAGAGGGTGGTGAAAAACTGTTTTTT. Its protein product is CASSLEGGEKLFF.

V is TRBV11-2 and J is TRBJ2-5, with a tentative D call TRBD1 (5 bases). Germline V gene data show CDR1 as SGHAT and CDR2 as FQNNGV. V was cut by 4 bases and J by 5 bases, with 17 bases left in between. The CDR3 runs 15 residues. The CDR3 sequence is CASSSYTGSSETQYF. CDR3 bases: TGTGCCAGCAGCTCTTATACAGGATCGAGTGAGACCCAGTACTTC.

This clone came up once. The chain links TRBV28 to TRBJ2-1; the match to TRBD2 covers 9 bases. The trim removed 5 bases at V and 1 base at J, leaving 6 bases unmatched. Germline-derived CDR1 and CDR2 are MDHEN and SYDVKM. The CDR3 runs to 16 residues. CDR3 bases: TGTGCCAGCAGTCTCACCGGACTAGCGTCCTACAATGAGCAGTTCTTC. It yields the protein CASSLTGLASYNEQFF.